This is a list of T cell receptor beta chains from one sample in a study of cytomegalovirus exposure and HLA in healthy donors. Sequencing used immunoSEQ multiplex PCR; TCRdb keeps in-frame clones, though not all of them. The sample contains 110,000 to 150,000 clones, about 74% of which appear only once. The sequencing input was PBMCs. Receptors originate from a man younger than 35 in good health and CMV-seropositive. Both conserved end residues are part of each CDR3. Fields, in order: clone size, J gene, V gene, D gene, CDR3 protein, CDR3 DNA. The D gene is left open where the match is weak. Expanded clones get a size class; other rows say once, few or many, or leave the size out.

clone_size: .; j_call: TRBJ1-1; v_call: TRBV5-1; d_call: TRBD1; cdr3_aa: CASSSGAGGVEAFF; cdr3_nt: TGCGCCAGCAGCTCAGGAGCAGGGGGAGTTGAAGCTTTCTTT
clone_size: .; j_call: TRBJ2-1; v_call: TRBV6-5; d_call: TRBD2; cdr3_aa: CASSTTSGRRFF; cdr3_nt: TGTGCCAGCAGTACAACTAGCGGGAGAAGGTTCTTC
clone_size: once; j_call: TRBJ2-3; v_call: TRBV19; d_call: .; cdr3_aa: CASSNRAGTDTQYF; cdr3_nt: TGTGCCAGTAGTAACAGGGCTGGCACAGATACGCAGTATTTT
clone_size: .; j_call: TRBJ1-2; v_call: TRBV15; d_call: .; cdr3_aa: CATSRDGSNYGYTF; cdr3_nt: TGTGCCACCAGCAGAGATGGTAGTAACTATGGCTACACCTTC
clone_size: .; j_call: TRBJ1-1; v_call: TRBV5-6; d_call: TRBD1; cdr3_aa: CASSLAQGAWGTEAFF; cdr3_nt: TGTGCCAGCAGCTTGGCACAGGGGGCTTGGGGCACTGAAGCTTTCTTT
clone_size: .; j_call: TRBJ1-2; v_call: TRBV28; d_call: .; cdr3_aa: CASSFRAGYGYTF; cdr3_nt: TGTGCCAGCAGTTTCAGGGCGGGGTATGGCTACACCTTC
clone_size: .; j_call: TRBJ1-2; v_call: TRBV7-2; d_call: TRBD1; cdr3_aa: CASSLDSRTGSNYGYTF; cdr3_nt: TGTGCCAGCAGCTTAGACTCCCGGACAGGGAGTAACTATGGCTACACCTTC
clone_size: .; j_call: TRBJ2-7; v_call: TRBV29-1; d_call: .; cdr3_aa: CSVVRGSYEQYF; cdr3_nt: TGCAGCGTTGTCCGGGGGAGCTACGAGCAGTACTTC
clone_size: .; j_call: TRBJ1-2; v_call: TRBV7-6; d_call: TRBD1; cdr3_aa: CASSLGEGGGYTF; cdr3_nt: TGTGCCAGCAGCTTAGGAGAAGGGGGCGGCTACACCTTC
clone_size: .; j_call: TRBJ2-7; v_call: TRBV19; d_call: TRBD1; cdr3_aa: CASSQEDRGFEQYF; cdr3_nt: TGTGCCAGTAGTCAGGAGGACAGGGGATTCGAGCAGTACTTC
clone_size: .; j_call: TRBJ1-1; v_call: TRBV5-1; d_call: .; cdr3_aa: CASSLARQDMNTEAFF; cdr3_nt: TGCGCCAGCAGCTTGGCCCGGCAGGACATGAACACTGAAGCTTTCTTT
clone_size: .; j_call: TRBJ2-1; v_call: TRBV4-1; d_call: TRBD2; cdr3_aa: CASSHSGRLYNEQFF; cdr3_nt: TGCGCCAGCAGCCACAGCGGGAGACTATACAATGAGCAGTTCTTC
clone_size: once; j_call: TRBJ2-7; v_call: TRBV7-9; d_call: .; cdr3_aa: CASSFGTPPYEQYF; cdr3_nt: TGTGCCAGCAGCTTCGGGACACCCCCCTACGAGCAGTACTTC
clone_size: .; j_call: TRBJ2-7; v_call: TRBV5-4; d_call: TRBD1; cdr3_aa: CASRPGTAPYEQYF; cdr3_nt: TGTGCCAGCAGACCCGGGACAGCTCCCTACGAGCAGTACTTC